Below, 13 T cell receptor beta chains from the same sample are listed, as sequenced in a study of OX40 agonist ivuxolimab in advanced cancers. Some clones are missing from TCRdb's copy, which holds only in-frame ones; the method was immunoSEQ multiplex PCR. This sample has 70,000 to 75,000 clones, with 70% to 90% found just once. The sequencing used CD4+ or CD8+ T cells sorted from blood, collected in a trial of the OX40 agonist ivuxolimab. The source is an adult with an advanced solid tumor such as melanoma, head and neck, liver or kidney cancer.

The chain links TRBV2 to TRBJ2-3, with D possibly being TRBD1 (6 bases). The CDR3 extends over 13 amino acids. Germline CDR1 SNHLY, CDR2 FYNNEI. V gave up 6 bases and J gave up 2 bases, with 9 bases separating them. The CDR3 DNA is TGTGCCAGCAGCGGACAGTCCACAGATACGCAGTATTTT. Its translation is CASSGQSTDTQYF.

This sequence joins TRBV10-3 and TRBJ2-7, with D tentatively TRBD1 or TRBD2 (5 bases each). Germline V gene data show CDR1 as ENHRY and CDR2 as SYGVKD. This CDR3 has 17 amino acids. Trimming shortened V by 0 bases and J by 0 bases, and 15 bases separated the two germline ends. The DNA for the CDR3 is TGTGCCATCAGTGAGTCGTTGGGGGAGCGGTACTCCTACGAGCAGTACTTC. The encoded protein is CAISESLGERYSYEQYF.

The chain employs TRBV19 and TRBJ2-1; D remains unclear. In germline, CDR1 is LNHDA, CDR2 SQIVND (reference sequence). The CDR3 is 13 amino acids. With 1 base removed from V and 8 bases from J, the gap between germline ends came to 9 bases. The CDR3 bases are TGTGCCAGTAGTATAGGCCCCCGCGATGAGCAGTTCTTC. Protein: CASSIGPRDEQFF.

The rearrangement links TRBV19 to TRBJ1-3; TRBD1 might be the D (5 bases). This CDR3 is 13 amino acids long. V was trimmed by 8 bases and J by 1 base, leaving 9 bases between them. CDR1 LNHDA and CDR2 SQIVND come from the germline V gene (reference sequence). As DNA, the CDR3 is TGTGCCAGTCGGCCAGGGTCTGGAAACACCATATATTTT. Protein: CASRPGSGNTIYF. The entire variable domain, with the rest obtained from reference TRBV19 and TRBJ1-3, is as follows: DGGITQSPKYLFRKEGQNVTLSCEQNLNHDAMYWYRQDPGQGLRLIYYSQIVNDFQKGDIAEGYSVSREKKESFPLTVTSAQKNPTAFYLCASRPGSGNTIYFGEGSWLTVV.

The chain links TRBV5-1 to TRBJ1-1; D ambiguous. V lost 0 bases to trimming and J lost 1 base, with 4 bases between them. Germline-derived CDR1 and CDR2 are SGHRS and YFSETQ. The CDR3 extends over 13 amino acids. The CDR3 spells CASSLGRNTEAFF. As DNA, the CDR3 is TGCGCCAGCAGCTTGGGCAGGAACACTGAAGCTTTCTTT.

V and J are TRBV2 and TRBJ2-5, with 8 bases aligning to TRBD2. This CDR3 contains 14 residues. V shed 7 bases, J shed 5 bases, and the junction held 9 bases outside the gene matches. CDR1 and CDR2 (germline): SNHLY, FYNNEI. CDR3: CASTQRAGAETQYF. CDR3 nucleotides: TGTGCCAGCACCCAGCGAGCGGGAGCGGAGACCCAGTACTTC.

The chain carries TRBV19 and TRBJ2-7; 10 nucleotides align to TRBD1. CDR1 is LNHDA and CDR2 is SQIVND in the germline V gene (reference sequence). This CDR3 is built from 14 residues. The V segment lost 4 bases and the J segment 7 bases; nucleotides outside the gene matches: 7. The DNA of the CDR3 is TGTGCCAGTAGTACCCCGGACAGGGGGAGAGAGCAGTACTTC. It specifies CASSTPDRGREQYF.

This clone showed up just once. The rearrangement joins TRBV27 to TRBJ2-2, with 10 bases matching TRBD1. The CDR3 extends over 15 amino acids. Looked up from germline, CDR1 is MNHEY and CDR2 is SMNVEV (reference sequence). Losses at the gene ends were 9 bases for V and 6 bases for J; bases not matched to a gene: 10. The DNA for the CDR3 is TGTGCCAGTAGGACCTCCGGGACAGGGGCCGGGGAGCTGTTTTTT. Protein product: CASRTSGTGAGELFF.

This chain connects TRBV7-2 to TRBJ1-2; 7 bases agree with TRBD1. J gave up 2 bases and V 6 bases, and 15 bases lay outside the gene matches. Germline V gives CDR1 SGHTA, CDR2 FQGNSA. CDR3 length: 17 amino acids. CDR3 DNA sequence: TGTGCCAGCAGTGGGTCGCGGGACAGCCGAGGGAACTATGGCTACACCTTC. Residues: CASSGSRDSRGNYGYTF. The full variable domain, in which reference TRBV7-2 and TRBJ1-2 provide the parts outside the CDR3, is GAGVSQSPSNKVTEKGKDVELRCDPISGHTALYWYRQSLGQGLEFLIYFQGNSAPDKSGLPSDRFSAERTGGSVSTLTIQRTQQEDSAVYLCASSGSRDSRGNYGYTFGSGTRLTVV.

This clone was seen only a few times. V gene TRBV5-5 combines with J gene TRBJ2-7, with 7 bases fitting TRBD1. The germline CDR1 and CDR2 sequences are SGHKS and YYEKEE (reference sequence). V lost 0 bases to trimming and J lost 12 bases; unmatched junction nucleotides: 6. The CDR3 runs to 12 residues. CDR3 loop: CASSLATGRAYF. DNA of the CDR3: TGTGCCAGCAGCTTGGCGACAGGGAGAGCGTACTTC.

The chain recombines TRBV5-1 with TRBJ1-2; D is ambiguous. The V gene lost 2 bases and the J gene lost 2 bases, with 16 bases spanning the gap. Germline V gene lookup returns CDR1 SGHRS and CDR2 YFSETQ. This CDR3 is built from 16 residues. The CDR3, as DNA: TGCGCCAGCAGCTTAGGAGGAAAAGAAGGCAACTATGGCTACACCTTC. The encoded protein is CASSLGGKEGNYGYTF. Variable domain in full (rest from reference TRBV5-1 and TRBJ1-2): KAGVTQTPRYLIKTRGQQVTLSCSPISGHRSVSWYQQTPGQGLQFLFEYFSETQRNKGNFPGRFSGRQFSNSRSEMNVSTLELGDSALYLCASSLGGKEGNYGYTFGSGTRLTVV.

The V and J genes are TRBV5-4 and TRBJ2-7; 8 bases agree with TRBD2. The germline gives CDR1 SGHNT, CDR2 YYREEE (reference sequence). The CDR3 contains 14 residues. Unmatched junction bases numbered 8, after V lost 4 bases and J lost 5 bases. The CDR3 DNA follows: TGTGCCAGCAGCCCTCAAGGACTAGCCCACGAGCAGTACTTC. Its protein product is CASSPQGLAHEQYF.

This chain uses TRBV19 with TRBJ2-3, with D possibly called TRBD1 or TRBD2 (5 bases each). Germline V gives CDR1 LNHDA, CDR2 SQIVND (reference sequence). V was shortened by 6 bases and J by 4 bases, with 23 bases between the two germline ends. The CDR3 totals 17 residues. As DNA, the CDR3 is TGTGCCAGTAGACCGGGGCTTAGGTTTCCTGGGGCAGATACGCAGTATTTT. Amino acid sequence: CASRPGLRFPGADTQYF.